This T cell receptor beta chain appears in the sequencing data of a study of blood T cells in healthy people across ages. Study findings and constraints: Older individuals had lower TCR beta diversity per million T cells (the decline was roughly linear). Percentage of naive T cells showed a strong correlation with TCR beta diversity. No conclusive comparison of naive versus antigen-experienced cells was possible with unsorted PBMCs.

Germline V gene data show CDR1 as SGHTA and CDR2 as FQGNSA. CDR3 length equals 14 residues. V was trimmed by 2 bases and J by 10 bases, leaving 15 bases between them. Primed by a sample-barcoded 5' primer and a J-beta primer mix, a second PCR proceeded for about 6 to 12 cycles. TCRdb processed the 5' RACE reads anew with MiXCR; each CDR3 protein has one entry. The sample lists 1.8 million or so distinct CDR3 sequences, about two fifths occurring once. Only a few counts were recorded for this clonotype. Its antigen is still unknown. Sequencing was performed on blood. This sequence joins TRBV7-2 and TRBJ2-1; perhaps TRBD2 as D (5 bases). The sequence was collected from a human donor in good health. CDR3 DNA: TGTGCCAGCAGCTTAAGGCTGAGGGATAAAGAGCAGTTCTTC. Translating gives CASSLRLRDKEQFF. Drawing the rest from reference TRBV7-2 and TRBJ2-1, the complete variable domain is GAGVSQSPSNKVTEKGKDVELRCDPISGHTALYWYRQSLGQGLEFLIYFQGNSAPDKSGLPSDRFSAERTGGSVSTLTIQRTQQEDSAVYLCASSLRLRDKEQFFGPGTRLTVL.